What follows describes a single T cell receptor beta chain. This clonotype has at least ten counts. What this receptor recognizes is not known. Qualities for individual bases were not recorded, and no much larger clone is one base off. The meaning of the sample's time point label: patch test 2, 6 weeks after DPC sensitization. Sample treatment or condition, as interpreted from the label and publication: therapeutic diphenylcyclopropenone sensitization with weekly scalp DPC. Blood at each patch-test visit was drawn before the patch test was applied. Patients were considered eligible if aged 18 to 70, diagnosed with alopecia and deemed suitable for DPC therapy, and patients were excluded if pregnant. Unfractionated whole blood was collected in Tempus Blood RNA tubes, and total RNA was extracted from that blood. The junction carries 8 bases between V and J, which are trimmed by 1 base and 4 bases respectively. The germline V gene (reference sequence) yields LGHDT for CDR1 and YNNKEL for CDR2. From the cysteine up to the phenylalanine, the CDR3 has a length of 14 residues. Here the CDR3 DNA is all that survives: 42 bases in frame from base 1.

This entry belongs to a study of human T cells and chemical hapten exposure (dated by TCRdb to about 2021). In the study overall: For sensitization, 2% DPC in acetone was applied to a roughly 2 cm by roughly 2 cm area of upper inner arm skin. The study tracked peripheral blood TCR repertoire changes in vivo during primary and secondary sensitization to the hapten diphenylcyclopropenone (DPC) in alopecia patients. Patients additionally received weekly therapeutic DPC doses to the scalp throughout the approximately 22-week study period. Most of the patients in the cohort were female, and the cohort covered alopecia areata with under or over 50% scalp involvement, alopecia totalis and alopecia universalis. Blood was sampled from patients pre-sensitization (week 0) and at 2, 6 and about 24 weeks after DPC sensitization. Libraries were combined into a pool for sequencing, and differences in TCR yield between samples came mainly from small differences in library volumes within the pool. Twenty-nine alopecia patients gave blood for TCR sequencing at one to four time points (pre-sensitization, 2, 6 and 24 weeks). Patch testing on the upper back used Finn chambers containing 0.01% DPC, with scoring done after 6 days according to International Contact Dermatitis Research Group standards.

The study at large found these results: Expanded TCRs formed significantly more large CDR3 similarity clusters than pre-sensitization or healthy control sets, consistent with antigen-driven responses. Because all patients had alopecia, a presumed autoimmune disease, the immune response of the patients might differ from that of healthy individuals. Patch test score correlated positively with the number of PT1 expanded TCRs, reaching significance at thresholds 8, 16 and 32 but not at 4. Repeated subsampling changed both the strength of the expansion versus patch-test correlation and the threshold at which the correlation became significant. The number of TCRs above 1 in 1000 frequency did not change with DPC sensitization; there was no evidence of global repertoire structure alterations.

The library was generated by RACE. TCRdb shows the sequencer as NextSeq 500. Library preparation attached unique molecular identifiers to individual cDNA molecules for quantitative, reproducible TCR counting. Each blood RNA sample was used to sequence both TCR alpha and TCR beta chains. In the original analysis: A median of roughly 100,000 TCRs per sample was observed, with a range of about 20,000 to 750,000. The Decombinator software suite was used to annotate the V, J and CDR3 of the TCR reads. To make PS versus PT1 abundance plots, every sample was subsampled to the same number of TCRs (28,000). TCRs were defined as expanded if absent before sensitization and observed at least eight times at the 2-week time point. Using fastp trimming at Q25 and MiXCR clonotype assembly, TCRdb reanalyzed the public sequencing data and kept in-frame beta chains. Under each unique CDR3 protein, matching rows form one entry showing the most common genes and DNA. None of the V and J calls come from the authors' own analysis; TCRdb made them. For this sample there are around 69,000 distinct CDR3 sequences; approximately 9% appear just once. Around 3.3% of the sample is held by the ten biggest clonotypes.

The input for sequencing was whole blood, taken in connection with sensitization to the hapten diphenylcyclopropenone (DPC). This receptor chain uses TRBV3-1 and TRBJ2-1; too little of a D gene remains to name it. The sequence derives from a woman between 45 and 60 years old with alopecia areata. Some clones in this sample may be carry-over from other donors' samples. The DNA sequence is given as TGTGCCAGCAGCCAAGGGTTCGGGTACAATGAGCAGTTCTTC. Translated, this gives CASSQGFGYNEQFF.